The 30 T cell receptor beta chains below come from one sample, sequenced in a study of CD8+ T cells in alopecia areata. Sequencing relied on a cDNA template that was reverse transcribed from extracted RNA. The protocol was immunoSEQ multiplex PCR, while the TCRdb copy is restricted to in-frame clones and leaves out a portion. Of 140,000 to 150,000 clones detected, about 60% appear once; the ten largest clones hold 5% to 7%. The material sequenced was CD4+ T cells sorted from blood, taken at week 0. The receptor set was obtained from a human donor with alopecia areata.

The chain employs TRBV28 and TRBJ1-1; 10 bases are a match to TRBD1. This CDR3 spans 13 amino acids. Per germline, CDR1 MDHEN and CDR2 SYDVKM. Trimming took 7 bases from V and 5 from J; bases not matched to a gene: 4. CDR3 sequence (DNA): TGTGCCAGCACGAGACAGGGGGCGACTGAAGCTTTCTTT. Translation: CASTRQGATEAFF.

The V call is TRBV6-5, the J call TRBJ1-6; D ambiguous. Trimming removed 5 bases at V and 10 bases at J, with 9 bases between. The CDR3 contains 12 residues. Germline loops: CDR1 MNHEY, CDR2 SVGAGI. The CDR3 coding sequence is TGTGCCAGCAGTGGGGTTCGGTCACCCCTCCACTTT. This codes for CASSGVRSPLHF.

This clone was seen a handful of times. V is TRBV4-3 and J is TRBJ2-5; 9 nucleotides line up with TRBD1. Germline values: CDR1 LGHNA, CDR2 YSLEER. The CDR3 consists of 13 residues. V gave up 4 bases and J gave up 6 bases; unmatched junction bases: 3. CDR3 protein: CASSRTGAKTQYF. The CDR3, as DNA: TGCGCCAGCAGCCGGACAGGGGCGAAGACCCAGTACTTC.

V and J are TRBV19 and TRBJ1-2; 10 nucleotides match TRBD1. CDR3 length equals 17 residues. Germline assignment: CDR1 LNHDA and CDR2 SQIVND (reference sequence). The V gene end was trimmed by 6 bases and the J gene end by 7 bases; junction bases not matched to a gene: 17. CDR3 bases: TGTGCCAGTAGCGGAGGGACAGGGGTCCGCGGGGGTCTTGGCTACACCTTC. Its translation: CASSGGTGVRGGLGYTF.

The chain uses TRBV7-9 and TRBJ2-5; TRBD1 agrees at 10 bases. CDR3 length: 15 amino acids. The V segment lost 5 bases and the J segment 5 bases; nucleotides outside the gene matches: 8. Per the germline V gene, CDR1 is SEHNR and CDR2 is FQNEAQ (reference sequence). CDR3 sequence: CASSPGQGTSETQYF. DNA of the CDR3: TGTGCCAGCAGCCCGGGACAGGGGACGTCGGAGACCCAGTACTTC.

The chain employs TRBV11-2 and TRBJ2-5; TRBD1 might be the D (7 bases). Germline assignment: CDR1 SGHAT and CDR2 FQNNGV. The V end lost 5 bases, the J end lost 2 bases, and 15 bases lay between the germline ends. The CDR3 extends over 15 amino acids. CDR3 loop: CASSTGGQRQETQYF. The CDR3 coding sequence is TGTGCCAGCAGCACCGGGGGACAGAGGCAAGAGACCCAGTACTTC.

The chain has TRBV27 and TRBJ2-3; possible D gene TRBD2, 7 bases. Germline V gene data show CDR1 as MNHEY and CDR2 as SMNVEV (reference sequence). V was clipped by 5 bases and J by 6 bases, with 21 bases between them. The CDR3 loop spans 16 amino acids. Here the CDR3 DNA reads TGTGCCAGCAGTCTGGGGGGGCTAGCGATTCGTGATACGCAGTATTTT. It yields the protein CASSLGGLAIRDTQYF.

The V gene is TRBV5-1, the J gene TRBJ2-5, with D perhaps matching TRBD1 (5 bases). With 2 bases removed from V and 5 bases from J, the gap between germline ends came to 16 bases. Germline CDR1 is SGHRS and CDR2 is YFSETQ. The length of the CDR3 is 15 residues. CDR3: CASSFNRAPGETQYF. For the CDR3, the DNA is TGCGCCAGCAGCTTCAACCGGGCCCCAGGGGAGACCCAGTACTTC.

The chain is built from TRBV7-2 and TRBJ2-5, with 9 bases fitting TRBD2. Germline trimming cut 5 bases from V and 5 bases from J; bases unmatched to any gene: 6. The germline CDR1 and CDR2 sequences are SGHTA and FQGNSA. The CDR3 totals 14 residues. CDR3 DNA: TGTGCCAGCAGCCAGGGACTAGCAGAGGAGACCCAGTACTTC. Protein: CASSQGLAEETQYF.

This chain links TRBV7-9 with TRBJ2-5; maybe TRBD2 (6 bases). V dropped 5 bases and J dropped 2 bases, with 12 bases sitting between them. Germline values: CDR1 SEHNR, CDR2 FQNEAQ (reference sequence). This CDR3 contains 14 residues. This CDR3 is CASSPGLPQETQYF. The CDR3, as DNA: TGTGCCAGCAGCCCAGGACTACCACAAGAGACCCAGTACTTC.

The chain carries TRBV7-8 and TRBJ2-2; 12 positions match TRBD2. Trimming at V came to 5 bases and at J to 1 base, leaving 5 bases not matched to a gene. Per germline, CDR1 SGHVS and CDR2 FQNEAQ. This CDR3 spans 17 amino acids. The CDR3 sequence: CASSVTSGGLNTGELFF. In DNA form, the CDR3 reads TGTGCCAGCAGCGTAACTAGCGGGGGGCTGAACACCGGGGAGCTGTTTTTT.

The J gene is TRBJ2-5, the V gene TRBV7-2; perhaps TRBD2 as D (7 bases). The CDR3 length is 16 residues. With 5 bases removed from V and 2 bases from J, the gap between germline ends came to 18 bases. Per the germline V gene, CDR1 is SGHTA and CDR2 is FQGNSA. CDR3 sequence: CASSHLVRGPQETQYF. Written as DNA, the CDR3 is TGTGCCAGCAGCCACCTAGTGCGGGGGCCACAAGAGACCCAGTACTTC.

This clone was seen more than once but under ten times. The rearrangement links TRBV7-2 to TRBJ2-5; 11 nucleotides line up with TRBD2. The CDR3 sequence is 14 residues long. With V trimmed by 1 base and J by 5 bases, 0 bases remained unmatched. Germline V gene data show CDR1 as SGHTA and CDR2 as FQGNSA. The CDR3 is CASSLGTSGETQYF. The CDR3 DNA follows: TGTGCCAGCAGCTTAGGGACTAGCGGGGAGACCCAGTACTTC. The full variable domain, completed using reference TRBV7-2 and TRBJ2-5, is GAGVSQSPSNKVTEKGKDVELRCDPISGHTALYWYRQSLGQGLEFLIYFQGNSAPDKSGLPSDRFSAERTGGSVSTLTIQRTQQEDSAVYLCASSLGTSGETQYFGPGTRLLVL.

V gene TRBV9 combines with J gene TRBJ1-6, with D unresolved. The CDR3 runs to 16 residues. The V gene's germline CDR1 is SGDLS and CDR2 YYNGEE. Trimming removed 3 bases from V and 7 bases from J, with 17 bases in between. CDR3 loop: CASSGGGSTENSPLHF. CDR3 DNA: TGTGCCAGCAGCGGAGGAGGGTCTACGGAGAATTCACCCCTCCACTTT.

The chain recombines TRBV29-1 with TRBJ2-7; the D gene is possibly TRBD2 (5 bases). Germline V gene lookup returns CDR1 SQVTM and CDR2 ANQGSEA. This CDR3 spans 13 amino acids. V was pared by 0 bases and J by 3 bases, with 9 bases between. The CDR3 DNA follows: TGCAGCGTTGAAGATCACGAGGGCTACGAGCAGTACTTC. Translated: CSVEDHEGYEQYF.

CDR3 protein: CSAKGISNTGELFF. CDR3 DNA: TGCAGCGCTAAAGGAATTTCGAACACCGGGGAGCTGTTTTTT. The gene calls are TRBV29-1 and TRBJ2-2; no firm D call. V lost 7 bases and J 0 bases, leaving 12 bases between the germline ends. The CDR3 has 14 residues. Germline V CDR1 and CDR2: SQVTM, ANQGSEA.

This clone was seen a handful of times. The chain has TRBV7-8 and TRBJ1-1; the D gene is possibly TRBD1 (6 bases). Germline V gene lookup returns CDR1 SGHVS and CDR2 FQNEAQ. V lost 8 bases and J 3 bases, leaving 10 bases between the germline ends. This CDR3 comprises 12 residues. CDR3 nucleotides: TGTGCCAGCGGGGGGGCCCACACTGAAGCTTTCTTT. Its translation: CASGGAHTEAFF.

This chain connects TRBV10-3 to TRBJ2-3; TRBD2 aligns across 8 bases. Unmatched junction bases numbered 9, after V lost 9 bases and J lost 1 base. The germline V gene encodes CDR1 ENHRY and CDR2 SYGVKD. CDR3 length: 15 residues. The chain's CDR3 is CAMKGELAGTDTQYF. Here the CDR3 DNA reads TGTGCCATGAAGGGGGAACTAGCGGGCACAGATACGCAGTATTTT.

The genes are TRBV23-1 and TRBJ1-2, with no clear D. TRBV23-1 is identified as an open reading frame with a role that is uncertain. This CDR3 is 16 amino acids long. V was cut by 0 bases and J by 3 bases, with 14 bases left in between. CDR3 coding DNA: TGCGCCAGCAGTCAATCGTGGACTGCGCGCGACTATGGCTACACCTTC. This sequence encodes CASSQSWTARDYGYTF.

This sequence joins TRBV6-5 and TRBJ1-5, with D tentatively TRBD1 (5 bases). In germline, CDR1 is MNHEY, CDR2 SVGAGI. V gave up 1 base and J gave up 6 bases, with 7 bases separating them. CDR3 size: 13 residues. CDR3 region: CASSYFRGQPQHF. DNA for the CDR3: TGTGCCAGCAGTTACTTTAGGGGTCAGCCCCAGCATTTT.

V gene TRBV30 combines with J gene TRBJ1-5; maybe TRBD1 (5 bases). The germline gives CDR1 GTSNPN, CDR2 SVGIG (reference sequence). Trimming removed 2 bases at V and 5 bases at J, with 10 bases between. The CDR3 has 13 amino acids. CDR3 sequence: CAWSSREDQPQHF. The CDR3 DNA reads TGTGCCTGGAGTAGCAGGGAGGATCAGCCCCAGCATTTT.

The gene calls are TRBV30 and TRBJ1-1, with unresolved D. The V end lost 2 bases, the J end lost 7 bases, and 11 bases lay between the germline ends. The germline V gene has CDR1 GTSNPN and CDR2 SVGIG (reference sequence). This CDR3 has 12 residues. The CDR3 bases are TGTGCCTGGAGTACCCCGACCCTTGAAGCTTTCTTT. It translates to CAWSTPTLEAFF.

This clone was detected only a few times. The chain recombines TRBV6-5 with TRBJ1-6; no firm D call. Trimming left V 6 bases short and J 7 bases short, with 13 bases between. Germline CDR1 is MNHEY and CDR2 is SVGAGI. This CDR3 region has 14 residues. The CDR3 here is CASSHVAPNSPLHF. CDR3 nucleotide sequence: TGTGCCAGCAGCCACGTCGCACCCAATTCACCCCTCCACTTT.

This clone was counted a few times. The CDR3 reads CASSKTGTPNTGELFF. CDR3 DNA sequence: TGTGCCAGCAGCAAGACCGGGACACCTAACACCGGGGAGCTGTTTTTT. The chain uses TRBV5-6 and TRBJ2-2; tentative D call: TRBD1 (6 bases). There are 16 residues in the CDR3. Trimming removed 4 bases from V and 2 bases from J, with 15 bases in between. The germline V gene has CDR1 SGHDT and CDR2 YYEEEE.

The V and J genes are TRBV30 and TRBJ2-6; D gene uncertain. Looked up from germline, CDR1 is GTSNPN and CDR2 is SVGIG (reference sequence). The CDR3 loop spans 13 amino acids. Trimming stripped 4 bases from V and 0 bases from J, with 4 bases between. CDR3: CAWKISGANVLTF. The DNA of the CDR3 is TGTGCCTGGAAGATCTCTGGGGCCAACGTCCTGACTTTC.

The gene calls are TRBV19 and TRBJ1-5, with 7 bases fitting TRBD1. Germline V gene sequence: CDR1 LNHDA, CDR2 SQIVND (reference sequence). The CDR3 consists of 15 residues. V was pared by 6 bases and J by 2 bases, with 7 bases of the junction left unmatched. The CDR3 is CASRGGGGGNQPQHF. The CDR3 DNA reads TGTGCCAGTAGAGGAGGGGGCGGTGGCAATCAGCCCCAGCATTTT.

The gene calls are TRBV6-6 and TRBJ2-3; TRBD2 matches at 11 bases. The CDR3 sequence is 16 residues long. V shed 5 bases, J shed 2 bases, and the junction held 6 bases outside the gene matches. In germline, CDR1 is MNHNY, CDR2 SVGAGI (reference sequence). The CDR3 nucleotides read TGTGCCAGCAGTAGACGACTAGCGGGGTTCACAGATACGCAGTATTTT. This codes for CASSRRLAGFTDTQYF.

The CDR3 here is CSVHDSNTEAFF. As DNA, the CDR3 is TGCAGCGTTCACGACAGTAACACTGAAGCTTTCTTT. This chain joins TRBV29-1 and TRBJ1-1; the D gene is possibly TRBD1 (5 bases). This CDR3 contains 12 residues. Trimming took off 5 bases at V and 2 bases at J, with 9 bases between the two ends. The germline gives CDR1 SQVTM, CDR2 ANQGSEA.

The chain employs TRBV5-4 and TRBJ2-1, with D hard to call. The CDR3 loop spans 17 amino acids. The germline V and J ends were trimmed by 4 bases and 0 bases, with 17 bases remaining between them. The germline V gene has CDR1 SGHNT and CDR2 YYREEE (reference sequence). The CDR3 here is CASSGAAGRLSYNEQFF. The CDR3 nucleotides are TGTGCCAGCAGCGGCGCTGCCGGGCGACTCTCCTACAATGAGCAGTTCTTC.

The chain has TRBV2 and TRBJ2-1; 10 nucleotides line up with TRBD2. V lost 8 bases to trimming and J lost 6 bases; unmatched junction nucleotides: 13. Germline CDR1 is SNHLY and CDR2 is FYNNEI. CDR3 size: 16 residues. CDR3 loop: CASRRGSGGGSNEQFF. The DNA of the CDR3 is TGTGCCAGCCGACGGGGGAGCGGGGGGGGGAGCAATGAGCAGTTCTTC.